This TCR beta chain was recovered during a study of radiation and T cells in renal cell carcinoma. Whole-study findings and limits: Top tumor clonotypes rose in blood 2 weeks post-radiation, then contracted. Pretreatment tumor biopsies were lacking, so baseline clonotypes are unknown.

The germline V gene has CDR1 MGHRA and CDR2 YSYEKL. The CDR3 is made up of 16 amino acids. Unmatched junction bases numbered 10, after V lost 5 bases and J lost 2 bases. Time point specified: blood 4 weeks post-SBRT, at nephrectomy. This sample's treatment: 15 Gy SBRT to primary tumor, nephrectomy 4 weeks later. Nephrectomy followed 15 Gy stereotactic body radiation by 4 weeks. Some clones are missing from TCRdb's copy, which holds only in-frame ones; the method was immunoSEQ multiplex PCR. The sample lists 120,000 to 150,000 clones, about 88% occurring once. This clone was recorded once. Its antigen is as yet unknown.

The J gene is TRBJ1-2, the V gene TRBV4-1, with TRBD1 matching over 8 bases. This receptor was identified in a woman aged 50 to 60 with renal cell carcinoma. The sample consisted of blood, taken from a patient whose treatment included radiotherapy and nephrectomy. The CDR3 DNA reads TGCGCCAGCAGCTTAAGAACGACAGGGGCCAACTATGGCTACACCTTC. Translating it yields CASSLRTTGANYGYTF.